These T cell receptor beta chains were read from a single sample in a study of early stage breast cancer tumors. Measured with immunoSEQ multiplex PCR; TCRdb has only the in-frame clones, and not every one. The repertoire has some 3,500 clones, 64% of them found once; the top ten carry about 15%. The specimen sequenced was breast tumor tissue. The receptors were sampled from a person between 35 and 49 years old with breast cancer. The CDR3 runs from the conserved cysteine through the conserved F or W. The D gene is left open where the match is weak. Only some rows state a clone size, as once, few, many or a class for expanded clones.

clone_size	v_call	d_call	j_call	cdr3_nt	cdr3_aa
-	TRBV28	-	TRBJ2-7	TGTGCCAGCAGTTTAGTGGGGAACATACACTCCTACGAGCAGTACTTC	CASSLVGNIHSYEQYF
-	TRBV19	-	TRBJ1-1	TGTGCCAGTAGTCTAATACGGGGCATGAACACTGAAGCTTTCTTT	CASSLIRGMNTEAFF
-	TRBV4-1	-	TRBJ1-2	TGCGCCAGCAGCCAAGAGAACTATGGCTACACCTTC	CASSQENYGYTF
-	TRBV28	TRBD1	TRBJ1-1	TGTGCCAGCAGTTTCACCAGGGGGCTTACTGAAGCTTTCTTT	CASSFTRGLTEAFF
-	TRBV6-1	-	TRBJ2-7	TGTGCCAGCAGTGTCGGCGGGACACAAACCTACGAGCAGTACTTC	CASSVGGTQTYEQYF
-	TRBV6-4	TRBD1	TRBJ2-3	TGTGCCAGCAGCGCCGGGACAGGGGGCACAGATACGCAGTATTTT	CASSAGTGGTDTQYF
-	TRBV7-8	-	TRBJ2-3	TGTGCCAGCAGCTTGGCGGGGAGCGATACGCAGTATTTT	CASSLAGSDTQYF
-	TRBV2	-	TRBJ1-4	TGTGCCAGCAGTGAAGGCGGCCCTAATGAAAAACTGTTTTTT	CASSEGGPNEKLFF
-	TRBV7-3	-	TRBJ2-2	TGTGCCAGCAGCCCCTCCCTGGACTGGCTCGCGAACACCGGGGAGCTGTTTTTT	CASSPSLDWLANTGELFF
few	TRBV7-2	TRBD2	TRBJ2-1	TGTGCCAGCAGCCTAACTAGCGGACTATACAATGAGCAGTTCTTC	CASSLTSGLYNEQFF
few	TRBV19	-	TRBJ2-3	TGTGCCAGTAGTATGTCCGCGGCGGCAGATACGCAGTATTTT	CASSMSAAADTQYF
-	TRBV9	-	TRBJ1-3	TGTGCCAGCAGCGTAGATGGGGGGCCCGGAAACACCATATATTTT	CASSVDGGPGNTIYF
-	TRBV29-1	-	TRBJ2-5	TGCAGCGTTGAAGATCCGGGAGAGACCCAGTACTTC	CSVEDPGETQYF
-	TRBV7-9	-	TRBJ2-1	TGTGCCAGCAGCCAGGACTACTCCAGCCACAATGAGCAGTTCTTC	CASSQDYSSHNEQFF
-	TRBV28	-	TRBJ2-7	TGTGCCAGCAGTCCCCTCGTCGACGAGCAGTACTTC	CASSPLVDEQYF
-	TRBV2	TRBD1	TRBJ1-2	TGTGCCAGCAGTGAGACAGGGAACTATGGCTACACCTTC	CASSETGNYGYTF
-	TRBV6-4	TRBD1	TRBJ1-4	TGTGCCAGCAGTTACTCGGGACAGGGTGAAAAACTGTTTTTT	CASSYSGQGEKLFF
-	TRBV28	TRBD1	TRBJ2-7	TGTGCCAGCAGTTTATGGGGGACAGGTTACCCCTACGAGCAGTACTTC	CASSLWGTGYPYEQYF
-	TRBV5-4	TRBD2	TRBJ2-7	TGTGCCAGCAGCTTGGACTCTACTAGCGGCGAGCAGTACTTC	CASSLDSTSGEQYF
-	TRBV11-1	-	TRBJ2-5	TGTGCCAGCAGGCCGGCAATCCTAGCTGGGGAGACCCAGTACTTC	CASRPAILAGETQYF
few	TRBV19	TRBD2	TRBJ2-2	TGTGCCAGTATTGGGTGGAGTAGCGGGACTGGCGGGGAGCTGTTTTTT	CASIGWSSGTGGELFF
-	TRBV13	-	TRBJ2-7	TGTGCCAGCAGCTTAGGCGGGAGTCTCTACGAGCAGTACTTC	CASSLGGSLYEQYF